The entry that follows covers one TCR beta chain sequence. Its antigen is as yet unknown. Produced via immunoSEQ multiplex PCR; TCRdb's table is partial and in-frame only. The repertoire has about 42,000 clones, about four fifths of them found once; the top ten carry approximately 1.2%. The record originates from a study of memory B cells and T cells in multiple sclerosis. Study conclusions and caveats: Clone-set sizes differed between compartments, so shared clonotype counts needed normalization.

After stimulus-free culture, autoproliferating CFSE-dim and non-proliferating CFSE-high T cells were sequenced separately. Some 50 million CFSE-labeled PBMCs were cultured less than eight days unstimulated, then replicate wells were pooled. The PBMCs received approximately 0.5 uM CFSE and serum-free culture with no added stimuli. This CDR3 has 14 residues. Trimming shortened V by 0 bases and J by 5 bases, and 10 bases separated the two germline ends. Looked up from germline, CDR1 is MNHEY and CDR2 is SMNVEV (reference sequence). The genes are TRBV27 and TRBJ1-1, with no clear D. The sample consisted of PBMCs from blood kept in culture. This TCR derives from a human donor with multiple sclerosis. DNA for the CDR3: TGTGCCAGCAGTTTATCACCAGGCCGAACTGAAGCTTTCTTT. Its protein is CASSLSPGRTEAFF.